This T cell receptor (beta chain) was captured in a study of regulatory T cells in long-lasting Graves disease. There are 15 residues in the CDR3. Germline CDR1 SGHRS, CDR2 YFSETQ. The V and J ends lost 0 bases and 1 base respectively, with 10 bases between them. This clonotype was seen many times. Both iRepertoire HTBI primers and Arm-PCR of CDR3 regions were used to build the TCR beta libraries. One entry per CDR3 protein, called by TCRdb with MiXCR from the multiplex PCR reads. This repertoire shows 550,000 to 600,000 distinct CDR3 sequences, 16% found once; its top ten account for more than 10%. Described time point: newly diagnosed GD, antithyroid drugs for less than 3 months. Following extraction of RNA from PBMCs, that RNA was used to make the TCR library. It was American Thyroid Association guidelines that determined Graves' disease diagnosis. These same data were also listed under a study on T cells in Graves' hyperthyroidism and ophthalmopathy.

This TCR was sampled from a man between 18 and 29 years old with Graves disease. Here the sequenced sample was peripheral blood mononuclear cells (PBMCs), taken at new diagnosis, from a patient treated with antithyroid drugs. V gene TRBV5-1 combines with J gene TRBJ1-1; a possible D gene is TRBD1 (5 bases). In DNA form, the CDR3 reads TGCGCCAGCAGCTTGGGGGGCAGGGAGAACACTGAAGCTTTCTTT. This gives the protein CASSLGGRENTEAFF.